A single T cell receptor (beta chain) is shown here with its context. Its antigen is currently unknown. The data are from a study of OX40 agonist ivuxolimab in advanced cancers. Study information: In this cohort, patients received ivuxolimab, an agonistic anti-OX40 (CD134) antibody.

Study-level points and caveats: Among the lowest levels of clonal expansion were found in partial responders at 0.1-3.0 mg/kg. The antigens recognized by the expanded peripheral T cells, that is their antigen specificity, were not determined.

Profiling relied on immunoSEQ multiplex PCR, and the TCRdb table lists in-frame clones only, not all of them. The table includes some 84,000 clones, about 90% detected once. Germline values: CDR1 MGHDK, CDR2 SYGVNS. The CDR3 is made up of 15 amino acids. V gave up 8 bases and J gave up 8 bases; unmatched junction bases: 14. V is TRBV25-1 and J is TRBJ1-2; 10 bases fit TRBD1. The receptor comes from an adult with an advanced solid tumor such as melanoma, head and neck, liver or kidney cancer. The sequencing used CD4+ or CD8+ T cells sorted from blood, collected in a trial of the OX40 agonist ivuxolimab. In DNA, the CDR3 is TGTGCCAGCTTTCAAGAGGACAGGGGGAAAGTAGGCTACACCTTC. Residues: CASFQEDRGKVGYTF.